These T cell receptor beta chains were read from a single sample in a study of OX40 agonist ivuxolimab in advanced cancers. Produced via immunoSEQ multiplex PCR; TCRdb's table is partial and in-frame only. This sample has 9,300 or so clones, with about 66% found just once. The source was CD4+ or CD8+ T cells sorted from blood, collected in a trial of the OX40 agonist ivuxolimab. The receptor set was obtained from an adult with an advanced solid tumor such as melanoma, head and neck, liver or kidney cancer. Both conserved end residues are part of each CDR3. The D gene is left open where the match is weak. Clone size is shown for a subset of rows, as once, few, many or a class of expanded clone.

CASSYDGDSGNTIYF	TGTGCCAGCAGCTACGACGGAGACTCTGGAAACACCATATATTTT	-	-	TRBJ1-3	TRBV7-6
CASSPEGYQETQYF	TGCGCCAGCAGCCCGGAGGGGTACCAAGAGACCCAGTACTTC	-	-	TRBJ2-5	TRBV5-1
CASSRGPTNTEAFF	TGCGCCAGCAGCCGTGGACCGACGAACACTGAAGCTTTCTTT	-	-	TRBJ1-1	TRBV4-1
CASSPPSYEQYF	TGTGCCAGCAGTCCCCCCTCCTACGAGCAGTACTTC	-	-	TRBJ2-7	TRBV27
CASSQSSGQGTPLSYNEQFF	TGTGCCAGCAGCCAGTCTTCGGGACAGGGGACCCCCTTGTCCTACAATGAGCAGTTCTTC	TRBD1	-	TRBJ2-1	TRBV4-2
CASSQGGDGYQPQHF	TGTGCCAGCAGCCAAGGGGGGGACGGTTATCAGCCCCAGCATTTT	-	few	TRBJ1-5	TRBV4-2
CASSYDGDDGYTF	TGTGCCAGCAGTTACGACGGGGACGATGGCTACACCTTC	-	-	TRBJ1-2	TRBV6-5
CASMGGNIQYF	TGTGCCAGTATGGGGGGAAACATTCAGTACTTC	-	once	TRBJ2-4	TRBV19
CASSLSGRFQQNIQYF	TGTGCCAGCAGTTTATCCGGCCGGTTTCAGCAAAACATTCAGTACTTC	-	-	TRBJ2-4	TRBV27
CASSIVVGFGYTF	TGTGCCAGTAGTATAGTGGTTGGGTTTGGCTACACCTTC	-	-	TRBJ1-2	TRBV19